A single sample gave rise to the 27 T cell receptor beta chains below, sequenced in a study of cytomegalovirus exposure and HLA in healthy donors (dated by TCRdb to 2016 to 2017). Receptor libraries were prepared by the immunoSEQ multiplex PCR assay. A mixture of 60 forward primers for TCR Vbeta segments and 13 reverse primers for TCR Jbeta segments was used in the multiplex PCR. Here the immuneACCESS table is served through TCRdb, limited to in-frame sequences with V and J called. Missing clones are a known gap in these copies; in checked studies unresolved V genes cover under half, and the rest lacks a known reason. The sample contains over 95,000 clones, 74% of them found a single time. The top ten clonotypes cover more than 2% of the sample. Sequenced sample: PBMCs. The receptors originated from a human donor in good health.

V usage is TRBV2 and J usage is TRBJ1-5; D is unresolved. Trimming stripped 6 bases from V and 3 bases from J, with 3 bases between. Germline CDR1 reads SNHLY; CDR2 reads FYNNEI. This CDR3 has 11 residues. The CDR3 protein is CASSYNQPQHF. For the CDR3, the DNA is TGTGCCAGCAGCTACAATCAGCCCCAGCATTTT.

As for this clone: Because the CDR3's place on the DNA is in doubt, the DNA is left out and the CDR3 is given as listed by TCRdb. The gene calls are TRBV14 and TRBJ2-7; no check of the table's D call, TRBD1, against the DNA was made. Germline values: CDR1 SGHDN, CDR2 FVKESK. The length of the CDR3 is 14 amino acids, counting both ends. The CDR3 reads CASSQDWGRGNKYF.

The chain uses TRBV7-2 and TRBJ1-1, with D uncertain. Trimming stripped 2 bases from V and 7 bases from J, with 11 bases between. Germline-derived CDR1 and CDR2 are SGHTA and FQGNSA. This CDR3 region has 13 residues. CDR3 loop: CASSLRYGDEAFF. CDR3 in DNA: TGTGCCAGCAGCTTACGATACGGGGATGAAGCTTTCTTT.

This clone was counted only a few times. The rearrangement uses TRBV7-6 and TRBJ2-6; D gene ambiguous. Germline CDR1 and CDR2: SGHVS and FNYEAQ. This CDR3 has 16 residues. Trimming stripped 1 base from V and 0 bases from J, with 7 bases between. Written as DNA, the CDR3 is TGTGCCAGCAGCTTAGGGCAGTCCTCTGGGGCCAACGTCCTGACTTTC. This translates into CASSLGQSSGANVLTF. Full variable domain (missing parts from reference TRBV7-6 and TRBJ2-6): GAGVSQSPRYKVTKRGQDVALRCDPISGHVSLYWYRQALGQGPEFLTYFNYEAQQDKSGLPNDRFSAERPEGSISTLTIQRTEQRDSAMYRCASSLGQSSGANVLTFGAGSRLTVL.

The rearrangement uses TRBV20-1 and TRBJ2-7, with TRBD1 as a possible D gene (5 bases). The germline gives CDR1 DFQATT, CDR2 SNEGSKA (reference sequence). Trimming removed 5 bases at V and 6 bases at J, with 11 bases between. The CDR3 extends over 11 amino acids. CDR3 residues: CSAPKGPEQYF. CDR3 DNA sequence: TGCAGTGCTCCAAAGGGGCCCGAGCAGTACTTC.

The V gene is TRBV10-1, the J gene TRBJ2-5; a possible D gene is TRBD1 (5 bases). CDR3 size: 16 residues. Germline CDR1 and CDR2: WNHNN and SYGVQD (reference sequence). Between the trimmed V and J ends, which lost 3 bases and 3 bases, there was a span of 17 bases. CDR3 DNA sequence: TGCGCCAGCAGTGAAACAGGCTCCACATCTAAAGAGACCCAGTACTTC. Encoded protein: CASSETGSTSKETQYF.

V gene TRBV6-4 combines with J gene TRBJ2-1; the D gene is possibly TRBD1 (6 bases). CDR3 length: 14 residues. In germline, CDR1 is MRHNA, CDR2 SNTAGT. Trimming left V 6 bases short and J 8 bases short, with 17 bases between. This CDR3 reads CASSRTRGVDEQFF. The DNA for the CDR3 is TGTGCCAGCAGCCGAACCAGGGGCGTCGATGAGCAGTTCTTC.

The chain combines TRBV29-1 with TRBJ1-3; D remains unclear. V was shortened by 7 bases and J by 0 bases, with 10 bases between the two germline ends. There are 13 residues in the CDR3. The germline gives CDR1 SQVTM, CDR2 ANQGSEA. The CDR3 protein is CSATVFSGNTIYF. The CDR3 coding sequence is TGCAGCGCCACGGTTTTCTCTGGAAACACCATATATTTT.

This clone was observed a handful of times. The gene calls are TRBV4-1 and TRBJ2-2; 9 nucleotides align to TRBD1. The V gene end was trimmed by 2 bases and the J gene end by 6 bases; junction bases not matched to a gene: 4. Germline V gene lookup returns CDR1 MGHRA and CDR2 YSYEKL. The CDR3 runs to 15 residues. In nucleotides, the CDR3 is TGCGCCAGCAGCCAATGGACAGGGGTAGCCGGGGAGCTGTTTTTT. This encodes CASSQWTGVAGELFF.

J is TRBJ2-7 and V is TRBV5-1; D not resolved. The V gene's germline CDR1 is SGHRS and CDR2 YFSETQ. V was pared by 1 base and J by 0 bases, with 23 bases between. This CDR3 is 19 amino acids long. CDR3 sequence reads: CASSLLLSSDFTSSYEQYF. The CDR3 DNA sequence: TGCGCCAGCAGCTTGTTGCTCTCCTCAGACTTCACGAGCTCCTACGAGCAGTACTTC.

The chain joins TRBV7-9 to TRBJ2-2; D is unresolved. V was trimmed by 0 bases and J by 1 base, leaving 9 bases between them. This CDR3 spans 16 amino acids. Germline-derived CDR1 and CDR2 are SEHNR and FQNEAQ (reference sequence). The CDR3 DNA reads TGTGCCAGCAGCTTAGCTGAGTTCTGGAACACCGGGGAGCTGTTTTTT. This encodes CASSLAEFWNTGELFF.

This chain links TRBV5-5 with TRBJ1-1; 10 nucleotides align to TRBD1. The CDR3 sequence is 15 residues long. Germline-derived CDR1 and CDR2 are SGHKS and YYEKEE (reference sequence). The ends lost 4 bases at V and 6 bases at J; junction bases unmatched: 9. The CDR3 coding sequence is TGTGCCAGCAGCCCCACTCCGGGACAGGGGCCTGAAGCTTTCTTT. Protein sequence: CASSPTPGQGPEAFF.

The rearrangement joins TRBV7-9 to TRBJ2-5; D uncertain. The CDR3 runs to 12 residues. The germline V gene encodes CDR1 SEHNR and CDR2 FQNEAQ (reference sequence). V lost 3 bases to trimming and J lost 3 bases, with 5 bases between them. The CDR3 DNA reads TGTGCCAGCAGCTTTCAGGAAGAGACCCAGTACTTC. This gives the protein CASSFQEETQYF.

The chain combines TRBV18 with TRBJ1-3; D is undetermined. Germline lookup yields CDR1 KGHSH and CDR2 LQKENI. This CDR3 contains 12 residues. Trimming left V 5 bases short and J 4 bases short, with 6 bases between. The CDR3 DNA follows: TGTGCCAGCTCAGAACAGGGAAACACCATATATTTT. Translating gives CASSEQGNTIYF. Based on the CDR3 plus reference TRBV18 and TRBJ1-3, the full variable domain is NAGVMQNPRHLVRRRGQEARLRCSPMKGHSHVYWYRQLPEEGLKFMVYLQKENIIDESGMPKERFSAEFPKEGPSILRIQQVVRGDSAAYFCASSEQGNTIYFGEGSWLTVV.

The chain uses TRBV7-8 and TRBJ2-3, with D tentatively TRBD2 (6 bases). Germline lookup yields CDR1 SGHVS and CDR2 FQNEAQ. The length of the CDR3 is 19 residues. Trimming stripped 5 bases from V and 0 bases from J, with 24 bases between. The CDR3 nucleotides are TGTGCCAGCAGCCGGTATGGGGGGAATTCTTGGGGAAGCACAGATACGCAGTATTTT. This codes for CASSRYGGNSWGSTDTQYF.

The table lists this clone with a few counts. The V call is TRBV7-2, the J call TRBJ2-1, with 7 bases matching TRBD2. Germline CDR1 is SGHTA and CDR2 is FQGNSA. The CDR3 is 15 amino acids. Losses at the gene ends were 3 bases for V and 4 bases for J; bases not matched to a gene: 6. The CDR3 loop is CASSFSSGRYNEQFF. CDR3 coding DNA: TGTGCCAGCAGCTTCTCTAGCGGAAGATACAATGAGCAGTTCTTC.

The chain has TRBV28 and TRBJ1-2; D remains ambiguous. Trimming cost V 6 bases and J 1 base, with 9 bases left between them. CDR3 length: 13 residues. Germline V gives CDR1 MDHEN, CDR2 SYDVKM. DNA of the CDR3: TGTGCCAGCAGGGCGGTTGTTAACTATGGCTACACCTTC. Protein: CASRAVVNYGYTF.

J is TRBJ1-5 and V is TRBV6-5, with no clear D. Trimming removed 8 bases at V and 2 bases at J, with 10 bases between. Germline CDR1 MNHEY, CDR2 SVGAGI. The CDR3 runs to 13 residues. DNA of the CDR3: TGTGCCAGCTCCAGGCGGGGCAATCAGCCCCAGCATTTT. As protein: CASSRRGNQPQHF.

The V and J genes are TRBV6-6 and TRBJ2-2, with 10 positions matching TRBD1. CDR1 and CDR2 (germline): MNHNY, SVGAGI (reference sequence). CDR3 length equals 16 residues. V shed 6 bases, J shed 4 bases, and the junction held 8 bases outside the gene matches. The CDR3 region is CASSHRDRGLTGELFF. In DNA form, the CDR3 reads TGTGCCAGCAGCCACCGGGACAGGGGCCTCACCGGGGAGCTGTTTTTT.

This clone was counted only a few times. The chain couples TRBV5-1 to TRBJ1-2; D possibly corresponds to TRBD1 (6 bases). V was pared by 4 bases and J by 7 bases, with 23 bases between. CDR3 length: 16 residues. Germline-derived CDR1 and CDR2 are SGHRS and YFSETQ. CDR3 nucleotides: TGCGCCAGCAGCCTCCTAGACCAGACAGGATCGGGTGGCTACACCTTC. Its protein is CASSLLDQTGSGGYTF.

This clone showed up just a few times. This sequence joins TRBV18 and TRBJ1-1; no clear D gene. The CDR3 extends over 17 amino acids. Germline CDR1 reads KGHSH; CDR2 reads LQKENI. V gave up 4 bases and J gave up 4 bases, with 22 bases separating them. In DNA, the CDR3 is TGTGCCAGCTCACAGGTCGCAGGTCAATTCGGTGGCACTGAAGCTTTCTTT. The encoded protein is CASSQVAGQFGGTEAFF.

The CDR3 nucleotides are TGTGCCAGCAGGCCCCTCGAACAGGGTTGGGGCGAGCAGTACTTC. It translates to CASRPLEQGWGEQYF. This chain connects TRBV6-6 to TRBJ2-5, with D perhaps matching TRBD1 (6 bases). The J call may be wrong; the DNA end is better matched by TRBJ2-7. Germline V CDR1 and CDR2: MNHNY, SVGAGI (reference sequence). This CDR3 is built from 15 residues.

The chain combines TRBV2 with TRBJ1-2; 9 positions match TRBD1. Losses at the gene ends were 6 bases for V and 4 bases for J; bases not matched to a gene: 18. CDR1 SNHLY and CDR2 FYNNEI come from the germline V gene. This CDR3 comprises 18 residues. The CDR3 reads CASRVPRRWTGVGYGYTF. The DNA of the CDR3 is TGTGCCAGCAGAGTCCCGCGCCGGTGGACAGGGGTGGGCTATGGCTACACCTTC.

This clone was observed a handful of times. The chain is built from TRBV5-1 and TRBJ2-2, with 7 bases that match TRBD1. V shed 4 bases and J 3 bases; nucleotides not matched to a gene: 3. There are 14 residues in the CDR3. Germline V lookup: CDR1 SGHRS, CDR2 YFSETQ. DNA for the CDR3: TGCGCCAGCAGCCCCGGACAGGACACCGGGGAGCTGTTTTTT. This translates into CASSPGQDTGELFF.

The rearrangement uses TRBV19 and TRBJ1-1; D gene ambiguous. The CDR3 loop spans 13 amino acids. V was cut by 1 base and J by 5 bases, with 8 bases left in between. Germline V lookup: CDR1 LNHDA, CDR2 SQIVND (reference sequence). The CDR3 DNA reads TGTGCCAGTAGTATAGGTGAGGGTACTGAAGCTTTCTTT. The encoded protein is CASSIGEGTEAFF.

This clone is a singleton in its sample. This sequence joins TRBV5-1 and TRBJ2-1; 12 bases line up with TRBD2. V was pared by 2 bases and J by 7 bases, with 7 bases of the junction left unmatched. Germline CDR1 reads SGHRS; CDR2 reads YFSETQ. CDR3 length: 16 residues. The CDR3 nucleotides are TGCGCCAGCAGCTTTACTGTTGGACTAGCGGGAAATGAGCAGTTCTTC. This codes for CASSFTVGLAGNEQFF.

This chain connects TRBV28 to TRBJ2-2; TRBD1 matches at 7 bases. Per the germline V gene, CDR1 is MDHEN and CDR2 is SYDVKM. The CDR3 covers 17 residues. With V trimmed by 4 bases and J by 5 bases, 13 bases remained unmatched. CDR3 protein: CASSYRQTGELTGELFF. CDR3 bases: TGTGCCAGCAGTTACAGACAAACAGGGGAATTAACCGGGGAGCTGTTTTTT. Supplemented by reference TRBV28 and TRBJ2-2, the full variable domain reads DVKVTQSSRYLVKRTGEKVFLECVQDMDHENMFWYRQDPGLGLRLIYFSYDVKMKEKGDIPEGYSVSREKKERFSLILESASTNQTSMYLCASSYRQTGELTGELFFGEGSRLTVL.